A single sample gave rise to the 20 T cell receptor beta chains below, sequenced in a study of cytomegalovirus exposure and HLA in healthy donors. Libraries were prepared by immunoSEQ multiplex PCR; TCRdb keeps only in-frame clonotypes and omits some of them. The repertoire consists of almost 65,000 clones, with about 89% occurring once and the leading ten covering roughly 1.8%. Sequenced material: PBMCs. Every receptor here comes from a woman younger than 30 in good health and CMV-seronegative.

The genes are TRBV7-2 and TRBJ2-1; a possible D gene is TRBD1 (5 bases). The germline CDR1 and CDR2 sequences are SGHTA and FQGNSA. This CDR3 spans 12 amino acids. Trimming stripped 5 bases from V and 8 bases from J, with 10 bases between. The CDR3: CASSTRVHEQFF. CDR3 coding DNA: TGTGCCAGCAGCACCAGGGTTCATGAGCAGTTCTTC.

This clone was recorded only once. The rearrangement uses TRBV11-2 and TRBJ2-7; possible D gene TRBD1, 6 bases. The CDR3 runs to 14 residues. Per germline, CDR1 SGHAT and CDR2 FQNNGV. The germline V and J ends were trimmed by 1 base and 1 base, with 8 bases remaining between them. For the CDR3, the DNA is TGTGCCAGCAGCTTAGGGACAGTGTCCTACGAGCAGTACTTC. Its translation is CASSLGTVSYEQYF. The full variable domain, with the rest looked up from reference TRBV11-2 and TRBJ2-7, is EAGVAQSPRYKIIEKRQSVAFWCNPISGHATLYWYQQILGQGPKLLIQFQNNGVVDDSQLPKDRFSAERLKGVDSTLKIQPAKLEDSAVYLCASSLGTVSYEQYFGPGTRLTVT.

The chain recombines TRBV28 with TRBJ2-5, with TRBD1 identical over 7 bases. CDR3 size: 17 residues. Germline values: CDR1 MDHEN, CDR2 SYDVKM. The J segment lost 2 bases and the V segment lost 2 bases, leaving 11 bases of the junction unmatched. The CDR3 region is CASSLVIRDSQQETQYF. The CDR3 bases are TGTGCCAGCAGTTTAGTCATTCGGGACAGCCAACAAGAGACCCAGTACTTC.

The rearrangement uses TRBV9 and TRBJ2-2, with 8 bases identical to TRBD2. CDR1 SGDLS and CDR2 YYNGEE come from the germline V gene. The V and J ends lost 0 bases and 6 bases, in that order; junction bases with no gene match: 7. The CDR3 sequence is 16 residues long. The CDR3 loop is CASSVGVGRGSGELFF. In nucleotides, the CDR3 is TGTGCCAGCAGCGTAGGTGTCGGGAGGGGGTCCGGGGAGCTGTTTTTT.

This CDR3 reads CASSLQPNTEAFF. The CDR3 coding sequence is TGTGCCAGCAGTCTACAGCCGAACACTGAAGCTTTCTTT. The rearrangement links TRBV5-6 to TRBJ1-1; D gene unclear. V lost 5 bases and J lost 1, with 9 bases in between. CDR1 SGHDT and CDR2 YYEEEE come from the germline V gene. The length of the CDR3 is 13 residues.

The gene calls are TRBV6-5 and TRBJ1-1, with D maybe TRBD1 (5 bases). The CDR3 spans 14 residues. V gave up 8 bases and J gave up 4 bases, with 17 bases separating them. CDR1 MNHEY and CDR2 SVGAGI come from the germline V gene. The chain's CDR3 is CASCYDSFGTEAFF. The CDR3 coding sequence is TGTGCCAGCTGCTATGACAGTTTCGGCACTGAAGCTTTCTTT.

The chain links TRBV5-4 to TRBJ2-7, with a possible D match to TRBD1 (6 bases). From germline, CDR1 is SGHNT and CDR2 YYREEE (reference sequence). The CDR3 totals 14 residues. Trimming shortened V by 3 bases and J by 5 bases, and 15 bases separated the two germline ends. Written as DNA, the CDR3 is TGTGCCAGCAGCTCAGGGGCTAGAGACGACGAGCAGTACTTC. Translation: CASSSGARDDEQYF.

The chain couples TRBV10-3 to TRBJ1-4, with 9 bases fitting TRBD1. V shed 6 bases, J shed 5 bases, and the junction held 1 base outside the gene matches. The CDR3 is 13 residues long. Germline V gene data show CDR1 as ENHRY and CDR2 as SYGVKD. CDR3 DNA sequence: TGTGCCATCAGCGGGACAGGGAATGAAAAACTGTTTTTT. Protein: CAISGTGNEKLFF.

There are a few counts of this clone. Written as DNA, the CDR3 is TGTGCCAGCAGTTTGGAAAACGGGAGAGATACGCAGTATTTT. Its translation is CASSLENGRDTQYF. This chain connects TRBV27 to TRBJ2-3, with a weak D call TRBD2 (6 bases). Deletions cut 3 bases from V and 5 bases from J, with 12 bases between. The CDR3 runs 14 residues. Germline-derived CDR1 and CDR2 are MNHEY and SMNVEV (reference sequence).

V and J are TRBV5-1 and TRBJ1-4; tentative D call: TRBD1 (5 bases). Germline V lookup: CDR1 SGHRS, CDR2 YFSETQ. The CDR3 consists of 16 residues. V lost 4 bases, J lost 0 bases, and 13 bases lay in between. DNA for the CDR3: TGCGCCAGCAGCGGGCTCGGGGGTGCAACTAATGAAAAACTGTTTTTT. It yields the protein CASSGLGGATNEKLFF.

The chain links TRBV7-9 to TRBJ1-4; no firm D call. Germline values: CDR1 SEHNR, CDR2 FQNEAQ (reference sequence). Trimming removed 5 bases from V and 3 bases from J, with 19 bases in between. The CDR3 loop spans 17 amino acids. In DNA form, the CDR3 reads TGTGCCAGCAGCCGCTTTGTGTCTGAGTTTGCTAATGAAAAACTGTTTTTT. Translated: CASSRFVSEFANEKLFF.

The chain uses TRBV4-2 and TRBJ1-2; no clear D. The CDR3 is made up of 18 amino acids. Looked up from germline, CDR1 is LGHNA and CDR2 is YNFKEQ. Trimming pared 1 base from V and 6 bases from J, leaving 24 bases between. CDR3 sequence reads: CASSQGMGALGFSHGYTF. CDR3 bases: TGTGCCAGCAGCCAAGGAATGGGAGCACTAGGGTTTTCGCATGGCTACACCTTC.

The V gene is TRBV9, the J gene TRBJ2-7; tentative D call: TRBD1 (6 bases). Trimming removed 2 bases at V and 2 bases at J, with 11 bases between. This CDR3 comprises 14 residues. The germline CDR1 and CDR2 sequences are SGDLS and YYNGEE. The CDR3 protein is CASSVGANPYEQYF. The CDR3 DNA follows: TGTGCCAGCAGCGTGGGGGCGAATCCCTACGAGCAGTACTTC.

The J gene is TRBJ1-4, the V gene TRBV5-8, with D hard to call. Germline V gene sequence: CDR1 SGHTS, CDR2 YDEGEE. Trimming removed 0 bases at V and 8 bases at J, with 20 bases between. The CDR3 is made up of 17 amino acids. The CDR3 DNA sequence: TGTGCCAGCAGCTTGGCCGGGTCAACCGGGGATAGAGAAAAACTGTTTTTT. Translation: CASSLAGSTGDREKLFF.

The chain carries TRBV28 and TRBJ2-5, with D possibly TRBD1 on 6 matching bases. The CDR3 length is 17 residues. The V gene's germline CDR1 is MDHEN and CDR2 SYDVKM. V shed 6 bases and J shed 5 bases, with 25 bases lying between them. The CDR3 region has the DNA TGTGCCAGCAGCTTACCCCAGGGCAGGGGCCCGCGGGAGACCCAGTACTTC. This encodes CASSLPQGRGPRETQYF.

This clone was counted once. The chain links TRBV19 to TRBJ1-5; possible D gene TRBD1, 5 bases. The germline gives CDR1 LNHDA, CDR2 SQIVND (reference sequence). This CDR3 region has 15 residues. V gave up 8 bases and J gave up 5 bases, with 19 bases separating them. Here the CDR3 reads CASLPGGRVDQPQHF. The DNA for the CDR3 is TGTGCCAGTCTGCCCGGGGGGAGGGTAGATCAGCCCCAGCATTTT. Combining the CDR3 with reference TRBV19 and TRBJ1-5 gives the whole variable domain DGGITQSPKYLFRKEGQNVTLSCEQNLNHDAMYWYRQDPGQGLRLIYYSQIVNDFQKGDIAEGYSVSREKKESFPLTVTSAQKNPTAFYLCASLPGGRVDQPQHFGDGTRLSIL.

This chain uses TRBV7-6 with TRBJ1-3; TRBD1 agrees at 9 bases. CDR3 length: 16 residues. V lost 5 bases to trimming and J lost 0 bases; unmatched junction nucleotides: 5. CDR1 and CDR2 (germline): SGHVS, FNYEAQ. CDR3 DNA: TGTGCCAGCAGCCTGGGACAGGGTCTCTCTGGAAACACCATATATTTT. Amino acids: CASSLGQGLSGNTIYF.

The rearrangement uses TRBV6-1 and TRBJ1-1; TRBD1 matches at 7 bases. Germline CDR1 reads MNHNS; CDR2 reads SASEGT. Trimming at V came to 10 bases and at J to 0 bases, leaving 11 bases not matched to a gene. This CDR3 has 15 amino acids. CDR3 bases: TGTGCCATCGAGGGGACAGAAGAATTGAACACTGAAGCTTTCTTT. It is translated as CAIEGTEELNTEAFF.

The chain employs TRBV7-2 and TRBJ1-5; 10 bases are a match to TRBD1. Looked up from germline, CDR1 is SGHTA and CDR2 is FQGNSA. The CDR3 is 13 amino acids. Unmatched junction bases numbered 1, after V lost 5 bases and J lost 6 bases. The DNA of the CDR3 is TGTGCCAGCAGCGGGACAGGGGTTCAGCCCCAGCATTTT. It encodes CASSGTGVQPQHF. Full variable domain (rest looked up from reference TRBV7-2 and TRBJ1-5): GAGVSQSPSNKVTEKGKDVELRCDPISGHTALYWYRQSLGQGLEFLIYFQGNSAPDKSGLPSDRFSAERTGGSVSTLTIQRTQQEDSAVYLCASSGTGVQPQHFGDGTRLSIL.

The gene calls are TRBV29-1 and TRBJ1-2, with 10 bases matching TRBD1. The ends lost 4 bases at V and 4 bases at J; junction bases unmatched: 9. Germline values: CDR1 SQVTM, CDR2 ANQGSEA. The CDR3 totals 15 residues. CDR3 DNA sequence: TGCAGCGTTGGAGAACCGACAGGGGGCGTCTATGGCTACACCTTC. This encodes CSVGEPTGGVYGYTF.